This entry lists 30 T cell receptor beta chains sequenced from one sample in a study of T cell changes during pregnancy in multiple sclerosis. Sequenced by immunoSEQ multiplex PCR; TCRdb stores in-frame clones only, minus some. Seen here are 49,000 or so clones, around 91% observed once, and the top ten hold 0.37%. The specimen comprised CD4+ T cells from peripheral blood mononuclear cells, sampled in the second trimester of pregnancy. These receptors were obtained from a female donor in good health, enrolled as a control in a pregnancy study.

This chain joins TRBV11-2 and TRBJ1-2; 8 positions match TRBD1. J gave up 5 bases and V 6 bases, and 8 bases lay outside the gene matches. Germline loops: CDR1 SGHAT, CDR2 FQNNGV. This CDR3 has 14 residues. For the CDR3, the DNA is TGTGCCAGCAGAGACCGGACAGGGAGGTATGGCTACACCTTC. It translates to CASRDRTGRYGYTF.

CDR3 bases: TGCGCCAGCAGCCCCTTCGCGGCTAGCGGGGCTGGGGGTGAGCAGTTCTTC. This translates into CASSPFAASGAGGEQFF. The V gene is TRBV4-1, the J gene TRBJ2-1; TRBD2 matches 9 bases. CDR3 length: 17 amino acids. V lost 4 bases and J lost 9; bases outside the gene matches: 16. Germline loops: CDR1 MGHRA, CDR2 YSYEKL.

V and J are TRBV11-3 and TRBJ1-1; D not resolved. Trimming removed 6 bases from V and 2 bases from J, with 13 bases in between. The germline V gene has CDR1 SGHNT and CDR2 YENEEA. The CDR3 is 14 amino acids. Here the CDR3 DNA reads TGTGCCAGCAGTCTAGATGGTCCTAACACTGAAGCTTTCTTT. Protein sequence: CASSLDGPNTEAFF.

V and J are TRBV2 and TRBJ2-3; TRBD2 matches 9 bases. The CDR3 runs to 16 residues. With V trimmed by 5 bases and J by 2 bases, 8 bases remained unmatched. Germline lookup yields CDR1 SNHLY and CDR2 FYNNEI. The CDR3 DNA reads TGTGCCAGCAGTCCCTTAGCGGGGGCCGTCACAGATACGCAGTATTTT. Translated: CASSPLAGAVTDTQYF.

This clone has a handful of counts. This rearrangement joins TRBV11-2 to TRBJ2-3, with TRBD1 matching over 8 bases. Trimming at V came to 3 bases and at J to 0 bases, leaving 2 bases not matched to a gene. Germline-derived CDR1 and CDR2 are SGHAT and FQNNGV. The CDR3 consists of 15 residues. The chain's CDR3 is CASSFRDRSTDTQYF. Written as DNA, the CDR3 is TGTGCCAGCAGCTTCCGGGACAGGAGCACAGATACGCAGTATTTT. The full variable domain, with the rest looked up from reference TRBV11-2 and TRBJ2-3, is EAGVAQSPRYKIIEKRQSVAFWCNPISGHATLYWYQQILGQGPKLLIQFQNNGVVDDSQLPKDRFSAERLKGVDSTLKIQPAKLEDSAVYLCASSFRDRSTDTQYFGPGTRLTVL.

The chain couples TRBV5-4 to TRBJ1-4; D gene uncertain. The length of the CDR3 is 17 residues. Trimming shortened V by 0 bases and J by 4 bases, and 16 bases separated the two germline ends. The V gene's germline CDR1 is SGHNT and CDR2 YYREEE (reference sequence). The CDR3 coding sequence is TGTGCCAGCAGCTTGGGAGGAACTAACCGGCTTAATGAAAAACTGTTTTTT. Its protein product is CASSLGGTNRLNEKLFF.

The rearrangement uses TRBV4-3 and TRBJ1-2, with 8 nucleotides matching TRBD1. Germline V lookup: CDR1 LGHNA, CDR2 YSLEER. V shed 1 base and J 4 bases; nucleotides not matched to a gene: 5. The CDR3 spans 15 residues. The CDR3 DNA is TGCGCCAGCAGCCAAGTTCCCACAGGGGGCTATGGCTACACCTTC. It specifies CASSQVPTGGYGYTF.

This clone has just a few counts. This chain joins TRBV19 and TRBJ2-3, with TRBD1 matching 8 bases. V lost 5 bases to trimming and J lost 1 base; unmatched junction nucleotides: 20. CDR3 length: 20 residues. The germline V gene encodes CDR1 LNHDA and CDR2 SQIVND (reference sequence). The CDR3 DNA is TGTGCCAGTAGTCCCAGGGGGCTCGACGCCGCGGGGCTGGGCACAGATACGCAGTATTTT. Translation gives CASSPRGLDAAGLGTDTQYF.

The V and J genes are TRBV9 and TRBJ2-3, with TRBD1 as a possible D gene (5 bases). Germline values: CDR1 SGDLS, CDR2 YYNGEE. CDR3 length: 18 residues. V was clipped by 3 bases and J by 2 bases, with 22 bases between them. CDR3 region: CASSAQLQGSLNTDTQYF. For the CDR3, the DNA is TGTGCCAGCAGCGCCCAGCTCCAGGGTTCTCTGAACACAGATACGCAGTATTTT.

V and J are TRBV7-3 and TRBJ2-1; TRBD1 agrees at 7 bases. V was pared by 2 bases and J by 4 bases, with 2 bases of the junction left unmatched. Germline V gene lookup returns CDR1 SGHTA and CDR2 FQGTGA. The CDR3 spans 14 residues. In DNA, the CDR3 is TGTGCCAGCAGCTTAGGGACAGAATACAATGAGCAGTTCTTC. The encoded protein is CASSLGTEYNEQFF. Filled out from reference TRBV7-3 and TRBJ2-1, the complete variable domain reads GAGVSQTPSNKVTEKGKYVELRCDPISGHTALYWYRQSLGQGPEFLIYFQGTGAADDSGLPNDRFFAVRPEGSVSTLKIQRTERGDSAVYLCASSLGTEYNEQFFGPGTRLTVL.

The rearrangement links TRBV7-2 to TRBJ1-2, with 10 bases aligning to TRBD1. J was trimmed by 8 bases and V by 5 bases; bases with no gene match: 8. The length of the CDR3 is 14 residues. Per the germline V gene, CDR1 is SGHTA and CDR2 is FQGNSA. This CDR3 is CASSTDRGQGGYTF. DNA of the CDR3: TGTGCCAGCAGCACTGACAGGGGGCAAGGAGGCTACACCTTC. Using reference TRBV7-2 and TRBJ1-2 for the parts outside the CDR3, the full variable domain is GAGVSQSPSNKVTEKGKDVELRCDPISGHTALYWYRQSLGQGLEFLIYFQGNSAPDKSGLPSDRFSAERTGGSVSTLTIQRTQQEDSAVYLCASSTDRGQGGYTFGSGTRLTVV.

This clone was detected once. The CDR3, as DNA: TGTGCCAGCAGCCAAGCTCTAGCGGGGGAGTCCTACGAGCAGTACTTC. Its protein is CASSQALAGESYEQYF. This sequence joins TRBV4-2 and TRBJ2-7; 10 bases map to TRBD2. Trimming removed 1 base from V and 1 base from J; junction bases left unmatched: 4. CDR1 is LGHNA, CDR2 YNFKEQ, per germline. The CDR3 length is 16 residues.

The chain carries TRBV12-5 and TRBJ2-7, with D unclear. V was trimmed by 1 base and J by 6 bases, leaving 22 bases between them. Germline CDR1 and CDR2: LGHNT and FRNRAP. The CDR3 runs to 17 residues. The CDR3 nucleotides are TGTGCTAGTGGTTTGGCCTTTACGACGGAGTCTGTGGTCGAGCAGTACTTC. This translates into CASGLAFTTESVVEQYF.

The V call is TRBV6-5, the J call TRBJ2-7; tentative D call: TRBD1 (5 bases). Deletions cut 0 bases from V and 4 bases from J, with 10 bases between. CDR3 length: 14 residues. CDR1 MNHEY and CDR2 SVGAGI come from the germline V gene. CDR3 amino acids: CASSYSRVLYEQYF. As DNA, the CDR3 is TGTGCCAGCAGTTACTCCAGGGTTCTATACGAGCAGTACTTC.

CDR3 sequence: CASTPTDTYEQYF. The DNA of the CDR3 is TGCGCCAGCACCCCGACAGATACCTACGAGCAGTACTTC. The J gene is TRBJ2-7, the V gene TRBV5-1; D may be TRBD1 (5 bases). The CDR3 sequence is 13 residues long. Trimming removed 6 bases at V and 2 bases at J, with 12 bases between. Looked up from germline, CDR1 is SGHRS and CDR2 is YFSETQ. The full variable domain, completed using reference TRBV5-1 and TRBJ2-7, is KAGVTQTPRYLIKTRGQQVTLSCSPISGHRSVSWYQQTPGQGLQFLFEYFSETQRNKGNFPGRFSGRQFSNSRSEMNVSTLELGDSALYLCASTPTDTYEQYFGPGTRLTVT.

This rearrangement joins TRBV7-8 to TRBJ2-1; TRBD2 matches 12 bases. Unmatched junction bases numbered 8, after V lost 4 bases and J lost 4 bases. Looked up from germline, CDR1 is SGHVS and CDR2 is FQNEAQ. The CDR3 runs 17 residues. The DNA of the CDR3 is TGTGCCAGCAGCTCCCCCCTAGCGGGGGGGCGGTACAATGAGCAGTTCTTC. Protein product: CASSSPLAGGRYNEQFF.

This clone was seen only once. DNA for the CDR3: TGTGCCAGCAGCTTAGACGGAGGACAGGGGGCTCAAGCTTTCTTT. Protein product: CASSLDGGQGAQAFF. The chain carries TRBV11-2 and TRBJ1-1, with 11 nucleotides matching TRBD1. The V and J ends lost 0 bases and 9 bases, in that order; junction bases with no gene match: 6. From germline, CDR1 is SGHAT and CDR2 FQNNGV. This CDR3 comprises 15 residues.

The chain carries TRBV18 and TRBJ1-2; 8 positions match TRBD1. CDR3 length: 15 residues. V trimming: 1 base; J trimming: 9 bases; junction bases outside the gene matches: 10. Germline loops: CDR1 KGHSH, CDR2 LQKENI. Here the CDR3 DNA reads TGTGCCAGCTCACCACGTGGACAGGGAGGAATGAGCTACACCTTC. This gives the protein CASSPRGQGGMSYTF.

The chain combines TRBV27 with TRBJ1-2; 9 bases match TRBD1. The trim removed 5 bases at V and 1 base at J, leaving 14 bases unmatched. There are 18 residues in the CDR3. CDR1 and CDR2 (germline): MNHEY, SMNVEV (reference sequence). CDR3 sequence: CASSRVRGQGPLNYGYTF. DNA for the CDR3: TGTGCCAGCAGTAGGGTTCGGGGACAGGGACCCCTTAACTATGGCTACACCTTC.

The chain carries TRBV9 and TRBJ1-3; 8 nucleotides line up with TRBD1. In germline, CDR1 is SGDLS, CDR2 YYNGEE. The V segment lost 3 bases and the J segment 4 bases; nucleotides outside the gene matches: 9. The CDR3 runs 16 residues. The CDR3 sequence: CASSGQGWKRGNTIYF. The DNA of the CDR3 is TGTGCCAGCAGCGGACAGGGGTGGAAGAGGGGAAACACCATATATTTT.

The rearrangement uses TRBV4-3 and TRBJ1-6; D gene ambiguous. V gave up 1 base and J gave up 5 bases, with 6 bases separating them. CDR1 and CDR2 (germline): LGHNA, YSLEER. There are 14 residues in the CDR3. The CDR3, as DNA: TGCGCCAGCAGCCAAGGGCACCATAATTCACCCCTCCACTTT. It is translated as CASSQGHHNSPLHF.

In its sample, this clone was seen once. This rearrangement joins TRBV11-3 to TRBJ1-2; 8 bases are a match to TRBD1. CDR3 length equals 15 residues. In germline, CDR1 is SGHNT, CDR2 YENEEA. The junction had 2 bases not matched to a gene; V was cut back by 2 bases and J by 0 bases. The CDR3 DNA is TGTGCCAGCAGCTTAAGGACAGGGACTAACTATGGCTACACCTTC. Translation: CASSLRTGTNYGYTF.

The chain uses TRBV4-1 and TRBJ2-7; D possibly corresponds to TRBD1 (5 bases). This CDR3 has 15 residues. Germline V CDR1 and CDR2: MGHRA, YSYEKL. The V end lost 0 bases, the J end lost 3 bases, and 12 bases lay between the germline ends. CDR3 sequence (DNA): TGCGCCAGCAGCCAAGATCAGGGCAGCTTCTACGAGCAGTACTTC. Protein: CASSQDQGSFYEQYF.

This clone was observed a single time. V is TRBV15 and J is TRBJ2-2; TRBD1 is a possible D gene (6 bases). The CDR3 loop spans 14 amino acids. V dropped 3 bases and J dropped 5 bases, with 10 bases sitting between them. The germline gives CDR1 LNHNV, CDR2 YYDKDF (reference sequence). For the CDR3, the DNA is TGTGCCACCAGCAGGGGGGCAGGGACCGGGGAGCTGTTTTTT. Its translation: CATSRGAGTGELFF.

This chain uses TRBV7-3 with TRBJ1-2; 7 bases are a match to TRBD1. The germline CDR1 and CDR2 sequences are SGHTA and FQGTGA. J lost 2 bases, V lost 2 bases, and 11 bases had no gene match. The CDR3 is 17 amino acids. This CDR3 is CASSLVGTGAGNYGYTF. CDR3 in DNA: TGTGCCAGCAGCTTAGTGGGTACAGGGGCCGGGAACTATGGCTACACCTTC.

This rearrangement joins TRBV5-6 to TRBJ2-7, with 8 bases matching TRBD1. Germline lookup yields CDR1 SGHDT and CDR2 YYEEEE. This CDR3 has 16 amino acids. V trimming: 3 bases; J trimming: 3 bases; junction bases outside the gene matches: 11. As DNA, the CDR3 is TGTGCCAGCAGCTGGGGAGTCGGGACAGGAGTCTACGAGCAGTACTTC. This gives the protein CASSWGVGTGVYEQYF.

The chain carries TRBV6-1 and TRBJ1-5, with TRBD1 matching 7 bases. Germline loops: CDR1 MNHNS, CDR2 SASEGT. The CDR3 runs to 14 residues. V shed 8 bases and J 7 bases; nucleotides not matched to a gene: 11. The CDR3 region has the DNA TGTGCCAGCCGAGACAGGGAATCAGGGCAGCCCCAGCATTTT. This translates into CASRDRESGQPQHF.

The rearrangement links TRBV7-2 to TRBJ1-4, with unresolved D. The CDR3 covers 13 residues. The germline CDR1 and CDR2 sequences are SGHTA and FQGNSA. Trimming removed 3 bases from V and 6 bases from J, with 8 bases in between. The chain's CDR3 is CASSFSGDEKLFF. DNA of the CDR3: TGTGCCAGCAGCTTCTCAGGCGATGAAAAACTGTTTTTT.

V and J are TRBV5-4 and TRBJ1-2; TRBD1 might be the D (5 bases). Trimming shortened V by 2 bases and J by 4 bases, and 15 bases separated the two germline ends. CDR3 size: 15 residues. Germline V CDR1 and CDR2: SGHNT, YYREEE (reference sequence). The CDR3 DNA follows: TGTGCCAGCAGCTTAGATCCGGGGGATCCCTATGGCTACACCTTC. It encodes CASSLDPGDPYGYTF. The full variable domain, in which reference TRBV5-4 and TRBJ1-2 provide the parts outside the CDR3, is ETGVTQSPTHLIKTRGQQVTLRCSSQSGHNTVSWYQQALGQGPQFIFQYYREEENGRGNFPPRFSGLQFPNYSSELNVNALELDDSALYLCASSLDPGDPYGYTFGSGTRLTVV.

The V and J genes are TRBV5-4 and TRBJ2-3, with D perhaps TRBD1 (6 bases). The CDR3 has 15 residues. In germline, CDR1 is SGHNT, CDR2 YYREEE (reference sequence). V shed 4 bases and J shed 1 base, with 13 bases lying between them. CDR3 DNA: TGTGCCAGCAGCACGAAGGGGGTCGGCACAGATACGCAGTATTTT. Translating gives CASSTKGVGTDTQYF.